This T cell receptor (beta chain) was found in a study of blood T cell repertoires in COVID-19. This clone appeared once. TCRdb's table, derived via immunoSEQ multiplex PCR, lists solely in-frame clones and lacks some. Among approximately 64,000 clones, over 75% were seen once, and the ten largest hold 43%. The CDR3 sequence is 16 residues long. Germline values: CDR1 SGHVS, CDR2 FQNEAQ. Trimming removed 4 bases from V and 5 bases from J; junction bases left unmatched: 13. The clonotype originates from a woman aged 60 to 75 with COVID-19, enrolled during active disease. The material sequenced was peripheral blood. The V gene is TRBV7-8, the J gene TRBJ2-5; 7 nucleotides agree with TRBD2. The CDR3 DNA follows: TGTGCCAGCAGCTCGTCACGACGAGCGGGGCGCGAGACCCAGTACTTC. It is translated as CASSSSRRAGRETQYF.